A single sample is the source of the 11 T cell receptor beta chains below, sequenced in a study of Ad26.COV2.S vaccination and SARS-CoV-2 variants. The treatment is: roughly 20 received Ad26.COV2.S at low or high dose, single or two shots; roughly 5 received placebo; per-sample allocation not given. Sampling occurred on day 63 after the first vaccine or placebo injection. The data were produced by immunoSEQ multiplex PCR, yet TCRdb's version contains in-frame clones alone and is incomplete. The sample comprises 510,000 or so clones, roughly 87% of which are singletons, and more than 10% rests with the top ten. Sequencing used peripheral blood, obtained in a trial of Ad26.COV2.S vaccine versus placebo. These receptors were taken from a person aged 18-65 years who received the Ad26.COV2.S COVID-19 vaccine or a placebo.

This rearrangement joins TRBV7-9 to TRBJ1-2, with TRBD1 as a possible D gene (6 bases). V lost 6 bases and J 3 bases, leaving 11 bases between the germline ends. The CDR3 is made up of 13 amino acids. CDR1 and CDR2 from the germline V gene are SEHNR and FQNEAQ (reference sequence). The CDR3 DNA reads as TGTGCCAGCAGTCGGGGACAAGACTATGGCTACACCTTC. Protein sequence: CASSRGQDYGYTF.

The genes are TRBV5-1 and TRBJ2-4; D is ambiguous. The germline V gene encodes CDR1 SGHRS and CDR2 YFSETQ. This CDR3 is 13 amino acids long. The V gene lost 4 bases and the J gene lost 8 bases, with 13 bases spanning the gap. The DNA for the CDR3 is TGCGCCAGCAGCCACGCCATCAAGGACATTCAGTACTTC. It translates to CASSHAIKDIQYF.

V and J are TRBV15 and TRBJ1-1; unclear D gene. The ends were cut back, 5 bases at V and 5 bases at J, with 12 bases in the middle. The CDR3 length is 13 residues. Germline CDR1 and CDR2: LNHNV and YYDKDF (reference sequence). The CDR3 DNA reads TGTGCCACCAGCTTCCTAGGACGGACTGAAGCTTTCTTT. Amino acids: CATSFLGRTEAFF.

The V call is TRBV7-2, the J call TRBJ1-2; D is undetermined. Germline CDR1 reads SGHTA; CDR2 reads FQGNSA. This CDR3 region has 15 residues. The ends were cut back, 0 bases at V and 2 bases at J, with 10 bases in the middle. CDR3: CASSLAGRVNYGYTF. CDR3 sequence (DNA): TGTGCCAGCAGCTTAGCAGGTCGGGTCAACTATGGCTACACCTTC.

V gene TRBV28 combines with J gene TRBJ2-2; TRBD1 or TRBD2 may be the D gene (6 bases each). Trimming removed 8 bases from V and 5 bases from J, with 15 bases in between. The CDR3 spans 14 residues. Per germline, CDR1 MDHEN and CDR2 SYDVKM. CDR3 sequence: CASRGQGSTGELFF. CDR3 DNA: TGTGCCAGCCGGGGGCAGGGAAGTACCGGGGAGCTGTTTTTT.

The rearrangement joins TRBV28 to TRBJ2-7; 13 nucleotides align to TRBD2. CDR1 is MDHEN, CDR2 SYDVKM, per germline. The CDR3 runs 16 residues. The V and J ends lost 4 bases and 2 bases, in that order; junction bases with no gene match: 5. DNA of the CDR3: TGTGCCAGCAGTTCAACTAGCGGGAGGGCCGCCTACGAGCAGTACTTC. Translating gives CASSSTSGRAAYEQYF.

The V gene is TRBV9, the J gene TRBJ2-7; D uncertain. V gave up 0 bases and J gave up 0 bases, with 13 bases separating them. CDR1 is SGDLS, CDR2 YYNGEE, per germline. The CDR3 runs 16 residues. CDR3 sequence (DNA): TGTGCCAGCAGCGTAGGGGCGGCCCCGAGCTCCTACGAGCAGTACTTC. This gives the protein CASSVGAAPSSYEQYF.

The chain carries TRBV7-2 and TRBJ1-2, with TRBD1 as a possible D gene (6 bases). The CDR3 has 16 amino acids. The germline V and J ends were trimmed by 4 bases and 4 bases, with 19 bases remaining between them. The germline V gene encodes CDR1 SGHTA and CDR2 FQGNSA. CDR3 nucleotide sequence: TGTGCCAGCAGCTCAGGTGCGGGGGCGGCTCTCTATGGCTACACCTTC. It is translated as CASSSGAGAALYGYTF. Looking up the rest from reference TRBV7-2 and TRBJ1-2 gives the full variable domain: GAGVSQSPSNKVTEKGKDVELRCDPISGHTALYWYRQSLGQGLEFLIYFQGNSAPDKSGLPSDRFSAERTGGSVSTLTIQRTQQEDSAVYLCASSSGAGAALYGYTFGSGTRLTVV.

The chain combines TRBV10-3 with TRBJ2-2; 7 bases map to TRBD2. Germline V gives CDR1 ENHRY, CDR2 SYGVKD. The CDR3 is 14 residues long. With V trimmed by 9 bases and J by 3 bases, 7 bases remained unmatched. The CDR3: CAMGGTDDTGELFF. CDR3 nucleotides: TGTGCCATGGGAGGGACTGACGACACCGGGGAGCTGTTTTTT.

The chain recombines TRBV11-3 with TRBJ2-3, with D perhaps given as TRBD1 or TRBD2 (5 bases each). Germline V lookup: CDR1 SGHNT, CDR2 YENEEA. Trimming took off 8 bases at V and 2 bases at J, with 8 bases between the two ends. This CDR3 is built from 12 residues. CDR3 amino acids: CASRGDTDTQYF. CDR3 coding DNA: TGTGCCAGCCGAGGGGACACAGATACGCAGTATTTT.

The chain is built from TRBV5-4 and TRBJ2-1; TRBD1 agrees at 8 bases. V gave up 0 bases and J gave up 5 bases; unmatched junction bases: 4. The germline V gene encodes CDR1 SGHNT and CDR2 YYREEE (reference sequence). CDR3 length: 15 amino acids. The CDR3 loop is CASSLGGQGNNEQFF. CDR3 in DNA: TGTGCCAGCAGCTTGGGAGGACAGGGTAACAATGAGCAGTTCTTC. Full variable domain (remainder filled in from reference TRBV5-4 and TRBJ2-1): ETGVTQSPTHLIKTRGQQVTLRCSSQSGHNTVSWYQQALGQGPQFIFQYYREEENGRGNFPPRFSGLQFPNYSSELNVNALELDDSALYLCASSLGGQGNNEQFFGPGTRLTVL.